This is a list of T cell receptor beta chains from one sample in a study of long-term antiretroviral therapy in people with HIV. Profiling relied on immunoSEQ multiplex PCR, and the TCRdb table lists in-frame clones only, not all of them. Of 25,000 or so clones in the sample, over 75% were seen once. The sequences come from unsorted PBMCs, collected 1.5 years before starting antiretroviral therapy. The receptors originated from a man aged 18 to 29 with HIV. Both conserved end residues are part of each CDR3. A D gene is named only where the DNA matches it firmly. Some rows have no size entry. The others give once, few or many, or a class for an expanded clone.

d_call	j_call	clone_size	v_call	cdr3_aa	cdr3_nt
.	TRBJ2-7	.	TRBV9	CASSVDLSGSSYEQYF	TGTGCCAGCAGCGTAGATCTCAGCGGGTCATCCTACGAGCAGTACTTC
TRBD1	TRBJ2-3	.	TRBV12-5	CASGQGTGGTDTQYF	TGTGCTAGTGGGCAGGGGACAGGGGGAACAGATACGCAGTATTTT
.	TRBJ2-3	.	TRBV30	CACTQGAGTDTQYF	TGTGCCTGCACACAAGGGGCTGGTACAGATACGCAGTATTTT
TRBD1	TRBJ2-3	.	TRBV18	CASSPTGQRTDTQYF	TGTGCCAGCTCACCAACGGGACAGCGCACAGATACGCAGTATTTT
.	TRBJ1-5	few	TRBV6-5	CASRHRDSNQPQHF	TGTGCCAGCAGACACCGGGACAGCAATCAGCCCCAGCATTTT
TRBD2	TRBJ2-5	medium-sized	TRBV27	CASSPGLAGGRWETQYF	TGTGCCAGCAGTCCCGGACTAGCGGGAGGGAGGTGGGAGACCCAGTACTTC
.	TRBJ1-3	.	TRBV6-5	CASSYSSARNTIYF	TGTGCCAGCAGTTACTCATCCGCAAGAAACACCATATATTTT
.	TRBJ1-2	few	TRBV7-2	CASSRDSYGYTF	TGTGCCAGCAGCCGCGACAGCTATGGCTACACCTTC
.	TRBJ2-6	.	TRBV19	CASIGPALGANVLTF	TGTGCCAGTATTGGGCCTGCGTTGGGGGCCAACGTCCTGACTTTC
TRBD2	TRBJ2-1	.	TRBV28	CASGNRLAGGRDEQFF	TGTGCCAGCGGAAATAGACTAGCGGGGGGGAGGGATGAGCAGTTCTTC
.	TRBJ1-2	few	TRBV2	CASSLSVDYGYTF	TGTGCCAGCAGCCTATCGGTAGACTATGGCTACACCTTC
.	TRBJ1-1	.	TRBV9	CASSVGSDGTEAFF	TGTGCCAGCAGCGTAGGGAGTGATGGCACTGAAGCTTTCTTT
.	TRBJ1-1	.	TRBV2	CASGLQRGTEAFF	TGTGCCAGCGGATTACAAAGAGGCACTGAAGCTTTCTTT
.	TRBJ1-3	once	TRBV29-1	CSVEPVVGTIYF	TGCAGCGTTGAGCCAGTTGTGGGCACCATATATTTT
.	TRBJ1-5	once	TRBV6-6	CASSIGSLGANQPQHF	TGTGCCAGCAGTATCGGGAGTTTGGGGGCAAATCAGCCCCAGCATTTT
.	TRBJ1-3	once	TRBV6-1	CASSPVWRNGNTIYF	TGTGCCAGCAGCCCCGTGTGGAGGAACGGAAACACCATATATTTT
TRBD2	TRBJ2-5	.	TRBV4-1	CASSQESPSGWETQYF	TGCGCCAGCAGCCAAGAGTCCCCTAGCGGCTGGGAGACCCAGTACTTC
.	TRBJ2-3	.	TRBV5-1	CASSPLGHGTDTQYF	TGCGCCAGCAGCCCCCTGGGACATGGCACAGATACGCAGTATTTT
.	TRBJ2-7	.	TRBV7-2	CASSLLAYEQYF	TGTGCCAGCAGCTTACTCGCCTACGAGCAGTACTTC
.	TRBJ1-1	.	TRBV29-1	CSVSGTPGDTEAFF	TGCAGCGTCTCAGGTACCCCAGGGGACACTGAAGCTTTCTTT
.	TRBJ2-7	.	TRBV29-1	CSVSGVYEQYF	TGCAGCGTTAGTGGGGTCTACGAGCAGTACTTC
.	TRBJ1-1	once	TRBV6-5	CASSHRGDTEAFF	TGTGCCAGCAGCCACCGTGGGGACACTGAAGCTTTCTTT
TRBD1	TRBJ2-7	.	TRBV10-1	CASRRTGNDEQYF	TGCGCCAGCCGACGGACAGGGAACGACGAGCAGTACTTC
TRBD1	TRBJ1-5	once	TRBV28	CASRGTASNQPQHF	TGTGCCAGCAGAGGGACAGCCTCTAATCAGCCCCAGCATTTT
.	TRBJ2-1	.	TRBV29-1	CSVVGYHNEQFF	TGCAGCGTTGTAGGGTACCACAATGAGCAGTTCTTC
.	TRBJ2-5	.	TRBV11-2	CASSLGQETQYF	TGTGCCAGCAGCTTAGGGCAAGAGACCCAGTACTTC
.	TRBJ2-3	.	TRBV7-3	CASSLAGEGGPHRDTQYF	TGTGCCAGCAGCTTAGCCGGGGAGGGGGGGCCGCACCGAGATACGCAGTATTTT
.	TRBJ2-3	.	TRBV15	CATSRVSSLDTQYF	TGTGCCACCAGCAGAGTATCATCATTGGATACGCAGTATTTT
.	TRBJ2-7	.	TRBV9	CASSVDQGAYEQYF	TGTGCCAGCAGCGTAGATCAGGGCGCCTACGAGCAGTACTTC
TRBD2	TRBJ2-3	.	TRBV2	CASSAGGALSTDTQYF	TGTGCCAGCAGTGCCGGGGGGGCATTGAGCACAGATACGCAGTATTTT
.	TRBJ1-1	.	TRBV30	CAWSSSGVTEAFF	TGTGCCTGGAGTTCCTCAGGGGTTACTGAAGCTTTCTTT
.	TRBJ1-2	.	TRBV11-2	CASSSVNYGYTF	TGTGCCAGCAGCTCCGTCAATTATGGCTACACCTTC
.	TRBJ1-2	.	TRBV29-1	CSGEDRSSYGYTF	TGCAGCGGGGAAGACAGGTCCTCCTATGGCTACACCTTC
.	TRBJ1-1	few	TRBV5-4	CASSLELNTEAFF	TGTGCCAGCAGCTTGGAACTGAACACTGAAGCTTTCTTT
.	TRBJ2-3	few	TRBV27	CASSLVDTDTQYF	TGTGCCAGCAGTTTAGTGGACACAGATACGCAGTATTTT
.	TRBJ1-1	.	TRBV18	CASSPSVDTEAFF	TGTGCCAGCTCACCCTCGGTCGATACTGAAGCTTTCTTT
.	TRBJ2-3	.	TRBV10-1	CASSEVDTDTQYF	TGCGCCAGCAGTGAAGTAGACACAGATACGCAGTATTTT
.	TRBJ1-3	.	TRBV7-9	CASSFGRSSGNTIYF	TGTGCCAGCAGCTTCGGCCGCTCCTCTGGAAACACCATATATTTT
TRBD2	TRBJ2-7	.	TRBV7-3	CASSPGLAGGEQYF	TGTGCCAGCAGCCCAGGACTAGCGGGAGGCGAGCAGTACTTC
.	TRBJ2-5	few	TRBV7-9	CASSQGILETQYF	TGTGCCAGCAGTCAGGGGATATTGGAGACCCAGTACTTC
.	TRBJ1-3	.	TRBV7-8	CASSRMAGEGNTIYF	TGTGCCAGCAGCCGAATGGCTGGGGAGGGAAACACCATATATTTT
.	TRBJ2-7	.	TRBV2	CASSDYVSGAFYEQYF	TGTGCCAGCAGTGATTACGTCTCGGGAGCCTTCTACGAGCAGTACTTC
.	TRBJ1-1	.	TRBV9	CASSVVTANTEAFF	TGTGCCAGCAGCGTGGTGACGGCGAACACTGAAGCTTTCTTT
.	TRBJ2-1	.	TRBV2	CASSELTLNEQFF	TGTGCCAGCAGTGAATTGACTCTCAATGAGCAGTTCTTC
.	TRBJ2-7	.	TRBV7-2	CASSLGRRGHEQYF	TGTGCCAGCAGCTTAGGTAGGAGAGGGCACGAGCAGTACTTC